The clone carrying this T cell receptor beta chain was detected ten times or more. No antigen is known for it. This sample stems from a study of T-cell reconstitution after alpha-beta-depleted transplantation in children. After removal of 6 bases from V and 11 bases from J, the junction contained 7 bases not matched to a gene. The CDR3 consists of 11 residues. Looked up from germline, CDR1 is SEHNR and CDR2 is FQNEAQ (reference sequence). Preparation of the TCRbeta library involved a method that used unique molecular identifiers. MiXCR, applied by TCRdb to the PCR reads, yields one record per CDR3 protein. Here the sample spans 150,000 to 200,000 distinct CDR3 sequences, just under 6.5% being singletons. The study, taken as a whole, reports: As was reported, about two months after transplant, alpha-beta T cells came from several hundred expanded graft clones.

Material: PBMCs, obtained before TCRalphabeta/CD19-depleted stem cell transplant. This receptor was obtained from a girl under three years old with combined immunodeficiency, due to receive a stem cell transplant. The V gene is TRBV7-9, the J gene TRBJ2-7, with 7 bases aligning to TRBD2. The CDR3 is CASSLGGSEYF. CDR3 nucleotides: TGTGCCAGCAGTCTGGGCGGGAGTGAGTACTTC.